This record covers a single T cell receptor beta chain. The target antigen is unknown. This sample is part of a study of beta chain features in type 1 diabetes. The study's findings and limits: A possible short-template PCR bias applies equally to patients and controls. All four CD4+ subsets of Type 1 diabetes patients contained TCRB CDR3s that were moderately but significantly shorter.

The V gene end was trimmed by 6 bases and the J gene end by 7 bases; junction bases not matched to a gene: 7. Germline CDR1 SEHNR, CDR2 FQNEAQ (reference sequence). The CDR3 contains 14 residues. Over 95% purity was reached by all sorted populations. Reverse transcribing all isolated RNA meant expressed TCRB transcripts were sequenced. The average output of naive, central memory and regulatory T cell samples was around 3.5 million reads. Sequenced by immunoSEQ multiplex PCR; TCRdb stores in-frame clones only, minus some. In the table there are some 400,000 clones, about 15% of which are singletons. This clonotype was sampled from a young woman in good health. Sample: naive CD4+ T cells from blood. This chain joins TRBV7-9 and TRBJ2-2, with 8 bases matching TRBD1. The CDR3 is CASRPPGGHGELFF. The CDR3 region has the DNA TGTGCCAGCAGACCTCCAGGGGGCCACGGGGAGCTGTTTTTT. The whole variable domain, filled in from reference TRBV7-9 and TRBJ2-2, reads DTGVSQNPRHKITKRGQNVTFRCDPISEHNRLYWYRQTLGQGPEFLTYFQNEAQLEKSRLLSDRFSAERPKGSFSTLEIQRTEQGDSAMYLCASRPPGGHGELFFGEGSRLTVL.